This T cell receptor (beta chain) stems from a study of blood T cell repertoires in COVID-19. This clone was found a few times. Data came from immunoSEQ multiplex PCR; TCRdb stores just in-frame clones and leaves some out. The data hold some 190,000 clones, with roughly 83% observed a single time. Sequencing was done on a sample of PBMCs or T cells enriched from blood (not recorded which). The sequence was collected from a woman aged 30 to 39 who had recovered from COVID-19.

DNA of the CDR3: TGTGCCAGCAGCCCCAGACAGGTCCCTATGTTGTGGTACGTC. Translation gives CASSPRQVPMLWYV. J is TRBJ2-7 and V is TRBV7-9; D possibly corresponds to TRBD1 (6 bases). The CDR3 extends over 14 amino acids. Germline V gene data show CDR1 as SEHNR and CDR2 as FQNEAQ (reference sequence). V lost 5 bases and J lost 12, with 23 bases in between.